Shown below are 2 T cell receptor beta chains from a single sample sequenced in a study of T cells in Graves' hyperthyroidism and ophthalmopathy. Amplified TCR beta CDR3 regions derived from RNA transcripts. The TCR CDR3 was amplified in a first-round RT-PCR using the HTBI primer set. MiXCR, applied by TCRdb to the multiplex PCR reads, yields one record per CDR3 protein. Of some 270,000 distinct CDR3 sequences in the sample, over 20% were seen once. What was sequenced was blood. The receptors derive from a woman aged 40 to 50 with Graves' ophthalmopathy.

In its sample, this clonotype was seen many times. The chain couples TRBV7-9 to TRBJ1-1; TRBD1 matches 8 bases. The CDR3 spans 15 residues. V trimming: 4 bases; J trimming: 6 bases; junction bases outside the gene matches: 10. The germline CDR1 and CDR2 sequences are SEHNR and FQNEAQ (reference sequence). The CDR3 DNA reads as TGTGCCAGCAGCTCGACAGGGGTGGATTTCTCTGAAGCTTTCTTT. It translates to CASSSTGVDFSEAFF.

About this clonotype itself: One end of the junction varies from germline; a read error may be responsible. The V call is TRBV5-1, the J call TRBJ1-2, with D perhaps matching TRBD1 (5 bases). This CDR3 spans 14 amino acids. Germline assignment: CDR1 SGHRS and CDR2 YFSETQ. CDR3 coding DNA: TGCGCCAGCAGCTTGGTTACAGGAAACTATGGCTACATCTTC. The encoded protein is CASSLVTGNYGYIF.